This is a list of T cell receptor beta chains from one sample in a study of blood T cell repertoires in COVID-19. Assay: immunoSEQ multiplex PCR; the TCRdb copy retains only in-frame clones and omits some. Here the sample spans 150,000 to 200,000 clones, about 84% being singletons. The sequenced material came from PBMCs or T cells enriched from blood (not recorded which). The receptors originated from a woman aged 40 to 55 with acute COVID-19. Both conserved end residues are part of each CDR3. Only some rows state a clone size, as once, few, many or a class for expanded clones.

V: TRBV15; size: NA; J: TRBJ1-2; CDR3: CATSRDQGSLVGGYTF
V: TRBV6-5; size: NA; J: TRBJ2-7; CDR3: CASSSLPGDEQYF
V: TRBV4-1; size: NA; J: TRBJ2-3; CDR3: CASSAQHSTDTQYF
V: TRBV28; size: NA; J: TRBJ1-1; CDR3: CASSLRPGVNTEAFF
V: TRBV14; size: NA; J: TRBJ1-2; CDR3: CASSQGTDRAKDYGYTF
V: TRBV2; size: NA; J: TRBJ2-1; CDR3: CASSPTSGRANEQFF
V: TRBV19; size: NA; J: TRBJ1-2; CDR3: CASSGPGQGAPYGYTF
V: TRBV27; size: once; J: TRBJ2-3; CDR3: CASSFGGATRGTQYF
V: TRBV15; size: NA; J: TRBJ1-6; CDR3: CATSSRRGASSPLHF
V: TRBV7-9; size: NA; J: TRBJ2-7; CDR3: CASSLGVSLGEQYF
V: TRBV28; size: NA; J: TRBJ2-6; CDR3: CASSYGVFYSGANVLTF
V: TRBV7-7; size: few; J: TRBJ2-3; CDR3: CASSLGMGGSDTQYF
V: TRBV9; size: NA; J: TRBJ1-1; CDR3: CASSPSGFTGNTEAFF
V: TRBV7-3; size: NA; J: TRBJ2-2; CDR3: CASSQGTTGELFF